Below, 22 T cell receptor beta chains from the same sample are listed, as sequenced in a study of T cell repertoires in cytomegalovirus infection. TCRdb re-called the reads through MiXCR, storing one row per CDR3 protein. The table shows more than 200,000 distinct CDR3 sequences, with 9.1% occurring only once. The specimen sequenced was PBMCs. The receptors originated from a human donor in good health (CMV status not recorded). Some clones in this sample may be carry-over from other donors' samples.

V gene TRBV29-1 combines with J gene TRBJ2-7, with TRBD1 identical over 9 bases. Germline CDR1 reads SQVTM; CDR2 reads ANQGSEA. V shed 5 bases and J 6 bases; nucleotides not matched to a gene: 11. This CDR3 contains 14 residues. The CDR3 DNA reads TGCAGCGTTCTGGGGACAGGGCCCACCTCCGAGCAGTACTTC. Its translation: CSVLGTGPTSEQYF.

This clonotype was picked up many times. This rearrangement joins TRBV19 to TRBJ2-1; 10 bases match TRBD2. V lost 5 bases, J lost 8 bases, and 12 bases stayed unmatched. This CDR3 contains 16 residues. The germline CDR1 and CDR2 sequences are LNHDA and SQIVND (reference sequence). The CDR3 loop reads CASSRGLAAAGHEQFF. DNA of the CDR3: TGTGCCAGTAGTCGTGGACTAGCGGCAGCAGGCCATGAGCAGTTCTTC.

The chain recombines TRBV20-1 with TRBJ2-1; TRBD2 aligns across 16 bases. Unmatched junction bases numbered 14, after V lost 5 bases and J lost 4 bases. The CDR3 contains 19 residues. The germline V gene has CDR1 DFQATT and CDR2 SNEGSKA (reference sequence). In nucleotides, the CDR3 is TGCAGTGCTCGAAGCCTATCGGGACTAGCGGGGGGGGGGTACAATGAGCAGTTCTTC. Translating gives CSARSLSGLAGGGYNEQFF.

The V gene is TRBV5-5, the J gene TRBJ2-3; 9 bases line up with TRBD2. The CDR3 runs to 14 residues. V was pared by 7 bases and J by 2 bases, with 5 bases of the junction left unmatched. Germline CDR1 and CDR2: SGHKS and YYEKEE (reference sequence). CDR3 protein: CASLPSGVTDTQYF. CDR3 nucleotides: TGTGCCAGCTTGCCTAGCGGGGTCACAGATACGCAGTATTTT.

This clonotype appeared many times. J is TRBJ1-1 and V is TRBV7-2; no definite D call. Germline-derived CDR1 and CDR2 are SGHTA and FQGNSA. Trimming pared 5 bases from V and 4 bases from J, leaving 5 bases between. The CDR3 loop spans 11 amino acids. The CDR3 DNA reads TGTGCCAGCAGCCTGACCACTGAAGCTTTCTTT. This gives the protein CASSLTTEAFF.

This clonotype was seen ten or more times. The chain carries TRBV11-2 and TRBJ1-4, with TRBD1 as a possible D gene (5 bases). Per germline, CDR1 SGHAT and CDR2 FQNNGV. The length of the CDR3 is 14 residues. The V and J ends lost 8 bases and 5 bases respectively, with 15 bases between them. The CDR3 is CASGSGMLNEKLFF. The CDR3, as DNA: TGTGCCAGCGGTTCAGGGATGCTGAATGAAAAACTGTTTTTT.

This clonotype was seen at least ten times. The chain links TRBV7-2 to TRBJ1-4; TRBD1 aligns across 9 bases. V was pared by 4 bases and J by 7 bases, with 7 bases of the junction left unmatched. This CDR3 has 15 residues. The germline V gene encodes CDR1 SGHTA and CDR2 FQGNSA. The CDR3 coding sequence is TGTGCCAGCAGCTGGCCGGGACAGGGTGGTGAAAAACTGTTTTTT. It is translated as CASSWPGQGGEKLFF.

This clonotype was seen many times. V gene TRBV6-2 or TRBV6-3 combines with J gene TRBJ1-5, with D possibly TRBD1 on 5 matching bases. Trimming pared 2 bases from V and 7 bases from J, leaving 12 bases between. The CDR3 loop spans 14 amino acids. Germline CDR1 is MNHEY and CDR2 is SVGEGT. In DNA, the CDR3 is TGTGCCAGCAGTTACAACGGGGCGGGACAGCCCCAGCATTTT. This encodes CASSYNGAGQPQHF.

A single count supports this clonotype. DNA of the CDR3: TGTGCCAGCAGCTCAGACAGGGGGGAACGTGGCTACACCTTC. Its translation is CASSSDRGERGYTF. J is TRBJ1-2 and V is TRBV7-9, with TRBD1 identical over 9 bases. The CDR3 is 14 amino acids. J gave up 7 bases and V 4 bases, and 7 bases lay outside the gene matches. Germline V gene lookup returns CDR1 SEHNR and CDR2 FQNEAQ (reference sequence).

A few counts support this clonotype. The V call is TRBV20-1, the J call TRBJ1-2, with TRBD1 matching over 7 bases. V was pared by 2 bases and J by 0 bases, with 12 bases of the junction left unmatched. The CDR3 spans 17 residues. The germline V gene encodes CDR1 DFQATT and CDR2 SNEGSKA (reference sequence). The CDR3 bases are TGCAGTGCTAGAAGGGGGGACAGCCCCTCAGCTAACTATGGCTACACCTTC. Encoded protein: CSARRGDSPSANYGYTF.

This clonotype was seen ten or more times. The CDR3 DNA follows: TGTGCCACCAGTGGATGGGAAGATACGCAGTATTTT. Translated: CATSGWEDTQYF. The V gene is TRBV24-1, the J gene TRBJ2-3; D is undetermined. The CDR3 length is 12 residues. V was shortened by 5 bases and J by 5 bases, with 7 bases between the two germline ends. Per germline, CDR1 KGHDR and CDR2 SFDVKD.

Turning to this clonotype: A read error may explain this, as a much larger clone is one base away. The CDR3 here is CTSSYQNTEAFF. In nucleotides, the CDR3 is TGTACCAGCAGCTACCAGAACACTGAAGCTTTCTTT. The rearrangement uses TRBV5-3 and TRBJ1-1; D remains ambiguous. TRBV5-3 is assigned to the ORF class and has an uncertain function. The CDR3 consists of 12 residues.

The gene calls are TRBV20-1 and TRBJ2-7; no firm D call. CDR1 DFQATT and CDR2 SNEGSKA come from the germline V gene (reference sequence). The CDR3 is made up of 14 amino acids. Trimming cost V 6 bases and J 2 bases, with 17 bases left between them. In DNA, the CDR3 is TGCAGTGCCCAGGCCCTGGACGGACCCTACGAGCAGTACTTC. It codes for CSAQALDGPYEQYF.

This chain links TRBV11-2 with TRBJ1-1, with 7 bases identical to TRBD1. The J segment lost 6 bases and the V segment lost 4 bases, leaving 5 bases of the junction unmatched. Germline V gene data show CDR1 as SGHAT and CDR2 as FQNNGV. CDR3 length: 13 amino acids. CDR3 sequence (DNA): TGTGCCAGCAGCTCTAAGGGGGCCGCTGAAGCTTTCTTT. It yields the protein CASSSKGAAEAFF.

The chain has TRBV28 and TRBJ2-5; D uncertain. In germline, CDR1 is MDHEN, CDR2 SYDVKM. Trimming took 7 bases from V and 2 from J, leaving 17 bases between them. This CDR3 has 15 residues. The chain's CDR3 is CASISPSAGQETQYF. CDR3 coding DNA: TGTGCCAGCATCTCCCCTTCGGCAGGTCAAGAGACCCAGTACTTC.

This clonotype came up many times. This chain joins TRBV7-2 and TRBJ1-2; unclear D gene. The germline CDR1 and CDR2 sequences are SGHTA and FQGNSA. Trimming stripped 2 bases from V and 7 bases from J, with 20 bases between. The CDR3 runs to 16 residues. The CDR3 is CASSLSLGGGKGGYTF. In nucleotides, the CDR3 is TGTGCCAGCAGCTTATCCTTGGGTGGAGGGAAGGGTGGCTACACCTTC.

This clonotype was counted only a few times. The CDR3 loop reads CASRSFGVSNQPQHF. In DNA form, the CDR3 reads TGTGCCAGCAGGTCATTTGGGGTTAGCAATCAGCCCCAGCATTTT. J is TRBJ1-5 and V is TRBV6-2 or TRBV6-3; no definite D call. Trimming removed 6 bases at V and 0 bases at J, with 12 bases between. CDR3 length: 15 residues. CDR1 and CDR2 (germline): MNHEY, SVGEGT.

This clonotype turned up a few times. The rearrangement links TRBV5-1 to TRBJ2-1; D possibly corresponds to TRBD1 (6 bases). The V gene lost 4 bases and the J gene lost 0 bases, with 14 bases spanning the gap. Germline lookup yields CDR1 SGHRS and CDR2 YFSETQ. This CDR3 contains 16 residues. For the CDR3, the DNA is TGCGCCAGCAGCACCACAGGGCTCAGCTCCTACAATGAGCAGTTCTTC. Translating gives CASSTTGLSSYNEQFF.

The J gene is TRBJ1-3, the V gene TRBV20-1; TRBD1 matches at 11 bases. CDR3 length equals 18 residues. J gave up 3 bases and V 3 bases, and 13 bases lay outside the gene matches. Germline CDR1 and CDR2: DFQATT and SNEGSKA (reference sequence). Here the CDR3 reads CSARSTGTGGTIGNTIYF. Written as DNA, the CDR3 is TGCAGTGCTAGGAGTACCGGGACAGGGGGTACGATTGGAAACACCATATATTTT.

This clonotype appeared many times. CDR3 sequence (DNA): TGTGCCAGCAGTTTTGGAGGGACAGTCCTTTACTCTGGAAACACCATATATTTT. Encoded protein: CASSFGGTVLYSGNTIYF. The chain uses TRBV28 and TRBJ1-3; 7 positions match TRBD1. This CDR3 spans 18 amino acids. V gave up 3 bases and J gave up 0 bases; unmatched junction bases: 11. The germline gives CDR1 MDHEN, CDR2 SYDVKM.

There are many counts of this clonotype. The J gene is TRBJ2-7, the V gene TRBV14; D is uncertain. CDR3 length: 15 residues. Germline CDR1 reads SGHDN; CDR2 reads FVKESK. V gave up 0 bases and J gave up 3 bases, with 12 bases separating them. The CDR3 loop reads CASSQEGGTYYEQYF. The CDR3, as DNA: TGTGCCAGCAGCCAAGAGGGCGGAACTTACTACGAGCAGTACTTC.

In this sample, this clonotype turned up many times. The V gene is TRBV7-2, the J gene TRBJ1-1; tentative D call: TRBD1 (5 bases). V was trimmed by 5 bases and J by 5 bases, leaving 12 bases between them. Germline V gene lookup returns CDR1 SGHTA and CDR2 FQGNSA. There are 13 residues in the CDR3. CDR3 sequence: CASSPKRGTEAFF. The CDR3 DNA sequence: TGTGCCAGCAGCCCCAAACGGGGGACTGAAGCTTTCTTT. Filled out from reference TRBV7-2 and TRBJ1-1, the complete variable domain reads GAGVSQSPSNKVTEKGKDVELRCDPISGHTALYWYRQSLGQGLEFLIYFQGNSAPDKSGLPSDRFSAERTGGSVSTLTIQRTQQEDSAVYLCASSPKRGTEAFFGQGTRLTVV.